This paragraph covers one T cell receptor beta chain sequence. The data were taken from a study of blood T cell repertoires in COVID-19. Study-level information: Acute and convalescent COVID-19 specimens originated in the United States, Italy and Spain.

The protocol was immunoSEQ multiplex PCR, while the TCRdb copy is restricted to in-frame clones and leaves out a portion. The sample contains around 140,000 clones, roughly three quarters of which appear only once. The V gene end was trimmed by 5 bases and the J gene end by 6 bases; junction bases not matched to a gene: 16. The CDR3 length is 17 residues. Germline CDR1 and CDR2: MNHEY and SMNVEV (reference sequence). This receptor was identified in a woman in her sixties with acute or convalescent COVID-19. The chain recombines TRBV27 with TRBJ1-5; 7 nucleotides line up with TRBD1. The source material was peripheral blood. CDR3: CASSPLDKVGGSQPQHF. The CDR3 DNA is TGTGCCAGCAGTCCGTTAGACAAGGTAGGGGGCAGTCAGCCCCAGCATTTT.